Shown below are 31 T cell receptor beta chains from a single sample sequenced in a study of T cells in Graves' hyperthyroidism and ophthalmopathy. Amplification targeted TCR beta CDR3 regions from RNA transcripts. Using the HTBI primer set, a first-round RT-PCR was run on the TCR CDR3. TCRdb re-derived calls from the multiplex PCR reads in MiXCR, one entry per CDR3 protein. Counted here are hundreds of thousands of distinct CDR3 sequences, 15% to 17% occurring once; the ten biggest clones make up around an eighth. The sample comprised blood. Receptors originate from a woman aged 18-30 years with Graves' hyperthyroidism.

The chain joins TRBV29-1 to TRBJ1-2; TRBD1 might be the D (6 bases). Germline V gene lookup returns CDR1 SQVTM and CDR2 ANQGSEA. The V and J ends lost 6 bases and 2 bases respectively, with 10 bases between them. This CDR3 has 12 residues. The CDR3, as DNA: TGCAGCGTCCGGGGGCCGAACTATGGCTACACCTTC. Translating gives CSVRGPNYGYTF.

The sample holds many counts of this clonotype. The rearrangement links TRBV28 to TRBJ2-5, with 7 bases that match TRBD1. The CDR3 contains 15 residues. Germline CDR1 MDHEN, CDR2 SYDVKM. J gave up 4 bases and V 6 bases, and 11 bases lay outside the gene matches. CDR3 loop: CASSQLTGIGETQYF. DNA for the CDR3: TGTGCCAGCAGCCAATTGACAGGGATAGGAGAGACCCAGTACTTC.

The CDR3: CASRASFGTGFVEQFF. The CDR3, as DNA: TGTGCCAGTAGGGCGAGTTTTGGGACAGGGTTCGTTGAGCAGTTCTTC. The chain combines TRBV19 with TRBJ2-1; TRBD1 matches at 9 bases. Germline trimming cut 6 bases from V and 9 bases from J; bases unmatched to any gene: 15. This CDR3 has 16 residues. Germline V gives CDR1 LNHDA, CDR2 SQIVND (reference sequence).

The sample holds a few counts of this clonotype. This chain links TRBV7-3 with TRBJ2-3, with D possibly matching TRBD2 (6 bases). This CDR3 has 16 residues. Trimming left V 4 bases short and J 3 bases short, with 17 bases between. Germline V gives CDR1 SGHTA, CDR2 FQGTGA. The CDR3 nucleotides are TGTGCCAGCAGCTACCTGGGTGGGCGGGGAACAGATACGCAGTATTTT. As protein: CASSYLGGRGTDTQYF.

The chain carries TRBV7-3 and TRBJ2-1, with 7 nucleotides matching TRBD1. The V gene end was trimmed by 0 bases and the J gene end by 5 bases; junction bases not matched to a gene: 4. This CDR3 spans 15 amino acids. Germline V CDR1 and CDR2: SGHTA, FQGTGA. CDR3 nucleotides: TGTGCCAGCAGCTTAACCGGGACAGCACACAATGAGCAGTTCTTC. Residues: CASSLTGTAHNEQFF. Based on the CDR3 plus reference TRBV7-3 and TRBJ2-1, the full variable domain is GAGVSQTPSNKVTEKGKYVELRCDPISGHTALYWYRQSLGQGPEFLIYFQGTGAADDSGLPNDRFFAVRPEGSVSTLKIQRTERGDSAVYLCASSLTGTAHNEQFFGPGTRLTVL.

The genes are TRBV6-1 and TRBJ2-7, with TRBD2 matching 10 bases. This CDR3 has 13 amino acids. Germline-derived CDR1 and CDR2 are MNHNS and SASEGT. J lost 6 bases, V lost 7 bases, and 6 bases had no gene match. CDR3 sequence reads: CASTAGGRLEQYF. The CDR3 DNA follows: TGTGCCAGCACAGCGGGGGGGCGGCTCGAGCAGTACTTC.

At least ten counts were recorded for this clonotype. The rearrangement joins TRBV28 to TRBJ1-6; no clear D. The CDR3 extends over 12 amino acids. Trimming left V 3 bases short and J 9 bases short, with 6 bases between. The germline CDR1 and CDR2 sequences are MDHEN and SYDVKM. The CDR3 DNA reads TGTGCCAGCAGTTTTTGGGGTTCACCCCTCCACTTT. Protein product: CASSFWGSPLHF.

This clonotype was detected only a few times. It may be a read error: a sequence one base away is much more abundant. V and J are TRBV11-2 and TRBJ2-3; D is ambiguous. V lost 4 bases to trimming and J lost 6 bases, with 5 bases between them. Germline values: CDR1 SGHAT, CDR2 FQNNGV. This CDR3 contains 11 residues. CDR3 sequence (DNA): TGTGCCAGCAGCTCTATGGATACGCAGTATTTT. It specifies CASSSMDTQYF.

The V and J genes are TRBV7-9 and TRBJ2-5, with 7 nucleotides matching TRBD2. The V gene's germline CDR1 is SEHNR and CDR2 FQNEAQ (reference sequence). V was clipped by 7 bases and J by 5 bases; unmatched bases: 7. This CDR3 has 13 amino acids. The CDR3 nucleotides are TGTGCCAGCAACACAGCGGGGTGGGAGACCCAGTACTTC. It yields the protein CASNTAGWETQYF.

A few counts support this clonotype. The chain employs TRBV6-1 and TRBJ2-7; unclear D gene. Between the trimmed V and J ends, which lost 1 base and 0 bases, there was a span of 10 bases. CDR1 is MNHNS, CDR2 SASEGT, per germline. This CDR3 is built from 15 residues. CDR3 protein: CASSEEAIHSYEQYF. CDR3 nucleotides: TGTGCCAGCAGTGAAGAGGCCATTCACTCCTACGAGCAGTACTTC.

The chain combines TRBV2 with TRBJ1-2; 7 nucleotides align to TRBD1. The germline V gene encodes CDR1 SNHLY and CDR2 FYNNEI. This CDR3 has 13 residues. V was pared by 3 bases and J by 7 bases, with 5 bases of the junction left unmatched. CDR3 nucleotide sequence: TGTGCCAGCAGTGAGACAGGGTTAGGTGGCTACACCTTC. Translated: CASSETGLGGYTF.

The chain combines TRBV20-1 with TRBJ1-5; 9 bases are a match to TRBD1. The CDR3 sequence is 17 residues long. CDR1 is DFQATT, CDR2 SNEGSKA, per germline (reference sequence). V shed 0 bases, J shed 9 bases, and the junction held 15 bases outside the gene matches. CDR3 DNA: TGCAGTGCTAGAGAAGGTGGGAGGACAGGGGTCTTTCCGCCCCAGCATTTT. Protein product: CSAREGGRTGVFPPQHF.

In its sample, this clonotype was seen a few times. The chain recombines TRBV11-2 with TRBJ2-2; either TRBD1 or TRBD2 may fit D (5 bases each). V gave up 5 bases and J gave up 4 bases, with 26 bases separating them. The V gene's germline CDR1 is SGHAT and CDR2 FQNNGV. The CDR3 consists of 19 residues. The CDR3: CASSGGYHDSRGSTGELFF. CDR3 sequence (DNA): TGTGCCAGCAGCGGCGGTTACCACGACAGTCGGGGATCCACCGGGGAGCTGTTTTTT. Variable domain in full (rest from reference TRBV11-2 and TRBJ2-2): EAGVAQSPRYKIIEKRQSVAFWCNPISGHATLYWYQQILGQGPKLLIQFQNNGVVDDSQLPKDRFSAERLKGVDSTLKIQPAKLEDSAVYLCASSGGYHDSRGSTGELFFGEGSRLTVL.

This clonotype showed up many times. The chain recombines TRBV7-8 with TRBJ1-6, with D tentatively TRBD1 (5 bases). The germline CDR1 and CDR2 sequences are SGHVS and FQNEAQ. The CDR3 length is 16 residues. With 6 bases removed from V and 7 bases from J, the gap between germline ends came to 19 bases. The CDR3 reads CASRKRGGAGNSPLHF. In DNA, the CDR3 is TGTGCCAGCAGAAAACGCGGCGGGGCCGGAAATTCACCCCTCCACTTT.

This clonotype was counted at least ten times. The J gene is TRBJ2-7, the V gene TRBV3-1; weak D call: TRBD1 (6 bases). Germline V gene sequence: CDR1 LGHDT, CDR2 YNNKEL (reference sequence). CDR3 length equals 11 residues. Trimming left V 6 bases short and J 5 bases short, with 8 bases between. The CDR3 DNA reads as TGTGCCAGCAGTAGGGGGAACGAGCAGTACTTC. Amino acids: CASSRGNEQYF.

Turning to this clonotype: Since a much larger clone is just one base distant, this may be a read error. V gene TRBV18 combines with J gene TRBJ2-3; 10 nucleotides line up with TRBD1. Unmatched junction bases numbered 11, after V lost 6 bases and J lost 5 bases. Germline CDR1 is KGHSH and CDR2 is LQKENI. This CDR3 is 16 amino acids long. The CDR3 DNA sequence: TGTGCCAGCTCGCGGGACAGGGGAAGAACCTTAGATACGCAGTATTTT. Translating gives CASSRDRGRTLDTQYF.

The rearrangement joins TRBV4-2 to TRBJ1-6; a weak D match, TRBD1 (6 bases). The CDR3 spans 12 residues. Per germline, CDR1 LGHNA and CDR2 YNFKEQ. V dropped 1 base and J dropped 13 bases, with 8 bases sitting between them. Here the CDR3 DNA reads TGTGCCAGCAGCCAAGTGGGGGCCCCCCTCCACTTT. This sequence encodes CASSQVGAPLHF.

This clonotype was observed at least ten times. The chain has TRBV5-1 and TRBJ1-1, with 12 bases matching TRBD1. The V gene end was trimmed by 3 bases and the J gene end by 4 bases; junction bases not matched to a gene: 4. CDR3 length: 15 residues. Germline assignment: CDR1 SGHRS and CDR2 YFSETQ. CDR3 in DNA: TGCGCCAGCAGCTGGGGACAGGGGGCGATCACTGAAGCTTTCTTT. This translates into CASSWGQGAITEAFF.

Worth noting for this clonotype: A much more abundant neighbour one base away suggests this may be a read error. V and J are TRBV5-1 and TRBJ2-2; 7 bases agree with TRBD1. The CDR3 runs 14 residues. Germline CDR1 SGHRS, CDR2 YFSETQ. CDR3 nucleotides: TGCGCCAGCAGCCTCGGGACAGCCACCGGGGAGCTGATTTTT. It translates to CASSLGTATGELIF.

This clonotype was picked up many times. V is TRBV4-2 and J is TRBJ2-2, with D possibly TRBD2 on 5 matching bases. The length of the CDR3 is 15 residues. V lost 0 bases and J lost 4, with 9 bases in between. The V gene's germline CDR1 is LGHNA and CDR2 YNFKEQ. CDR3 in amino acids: CASSQDEGSTGELFF. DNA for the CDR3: TGTGCCAGCAGCCAAGATGAGGGAAGCACCGGGGAGCTGTTTTTT.

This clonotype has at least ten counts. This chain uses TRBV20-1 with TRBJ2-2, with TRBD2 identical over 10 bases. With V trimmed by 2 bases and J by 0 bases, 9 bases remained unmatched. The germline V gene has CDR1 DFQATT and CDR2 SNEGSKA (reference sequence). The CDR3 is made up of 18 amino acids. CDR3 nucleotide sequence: TGCAGTGCTAGAAAAGTACTAGCGGGGACCACGAACACCGGGGAGCTGTTTTTT. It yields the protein CSARKVLAGTTNTGELFF.

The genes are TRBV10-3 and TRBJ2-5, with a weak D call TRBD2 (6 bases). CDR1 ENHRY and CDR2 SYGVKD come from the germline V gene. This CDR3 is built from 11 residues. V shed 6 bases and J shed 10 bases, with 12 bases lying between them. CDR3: CAIRDLGGQYF. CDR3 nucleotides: TGTGCCATCAGGGACCTGGGGGGCCAGTACTTC.

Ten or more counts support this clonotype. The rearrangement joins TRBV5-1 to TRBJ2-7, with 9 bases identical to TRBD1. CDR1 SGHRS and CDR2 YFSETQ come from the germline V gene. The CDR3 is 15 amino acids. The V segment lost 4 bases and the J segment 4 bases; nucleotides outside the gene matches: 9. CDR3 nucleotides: TGCGCCAGCAGCCCAACAGGGGGCGTCCGGTACGAGCAGTACTTC. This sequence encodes CASSPTGGVRYEQYF.

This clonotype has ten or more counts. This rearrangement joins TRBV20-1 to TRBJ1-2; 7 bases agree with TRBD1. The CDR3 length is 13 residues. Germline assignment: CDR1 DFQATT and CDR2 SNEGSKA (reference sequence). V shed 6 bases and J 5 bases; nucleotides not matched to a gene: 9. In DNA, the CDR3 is TGCAGTGCGGCGGACAGGTCTTCTTATGGCTACACCTTC. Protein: CSAADRSSYGYTF.

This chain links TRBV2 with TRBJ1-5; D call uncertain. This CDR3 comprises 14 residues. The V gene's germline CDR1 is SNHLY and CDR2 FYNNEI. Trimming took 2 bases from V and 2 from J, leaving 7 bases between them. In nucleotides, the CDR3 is TGTGCCAGCAGTGAAAGTCGGCGCAATCAGCCCCAGCATTTT. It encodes CASSESRRNQPQHF.

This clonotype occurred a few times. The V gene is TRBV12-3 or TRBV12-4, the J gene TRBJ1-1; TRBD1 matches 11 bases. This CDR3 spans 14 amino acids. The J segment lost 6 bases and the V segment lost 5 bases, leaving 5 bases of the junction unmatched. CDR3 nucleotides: TGTGCCAGCAGTCCTCCGGGACAGGGGGCTGAAGCTTTCTTT. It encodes CASSPPGQGAEAFF.

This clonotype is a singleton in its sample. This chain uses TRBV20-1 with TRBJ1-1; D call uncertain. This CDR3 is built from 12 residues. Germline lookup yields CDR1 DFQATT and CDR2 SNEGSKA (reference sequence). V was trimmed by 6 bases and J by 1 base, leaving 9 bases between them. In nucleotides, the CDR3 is TGCAGTGCCGATCGGGGGAACACTGAAGCTTTCTTT. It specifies CSADRGNTEAFF.

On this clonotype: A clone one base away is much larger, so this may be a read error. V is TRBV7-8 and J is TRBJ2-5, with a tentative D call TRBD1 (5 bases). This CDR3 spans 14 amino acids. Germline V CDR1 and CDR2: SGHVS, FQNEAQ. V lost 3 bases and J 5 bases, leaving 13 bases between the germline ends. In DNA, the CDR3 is TGTGCCAGCAGCTTGACAGAAACCAGGGAGACCCAGTACTTC. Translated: CASSLTETRETQYF.

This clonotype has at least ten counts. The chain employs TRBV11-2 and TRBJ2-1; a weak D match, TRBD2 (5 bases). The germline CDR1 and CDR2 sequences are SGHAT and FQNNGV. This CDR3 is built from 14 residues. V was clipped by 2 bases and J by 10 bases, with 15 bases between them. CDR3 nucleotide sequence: TGTGCCAGCAGCTTATTTGGCGGGTCGGACGAGCAGTTCTTC. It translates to CASSLFGGSDEQFF.

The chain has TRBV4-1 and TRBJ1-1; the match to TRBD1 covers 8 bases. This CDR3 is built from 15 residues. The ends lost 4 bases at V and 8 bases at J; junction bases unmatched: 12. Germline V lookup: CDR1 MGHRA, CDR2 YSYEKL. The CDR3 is CASSPTGDIRKEAFF. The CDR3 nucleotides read TGCGCCAGCAGCCCGACAGGGGATATTAGGAAGGAAGCTTTCTTT.

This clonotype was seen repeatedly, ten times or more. The CDR3 DNA reads as TGTGCCAGCAGTCAAGGGGGCCAGAAAGGCACTGAAGCTTTCTTT. Its translation: CASSQGGQKGTEAFF. The rearrangement links TRBV6-1 to TRBJ1-1, with TRBD1 identical over 7 bases. This CDR3 comprises 15 residues. From germline, CDR1 is MNHNS and CDR2 SASEGT. The V and J ends lost 5 bases and 4 bases, in that order; junction bases with no gene match: 10.